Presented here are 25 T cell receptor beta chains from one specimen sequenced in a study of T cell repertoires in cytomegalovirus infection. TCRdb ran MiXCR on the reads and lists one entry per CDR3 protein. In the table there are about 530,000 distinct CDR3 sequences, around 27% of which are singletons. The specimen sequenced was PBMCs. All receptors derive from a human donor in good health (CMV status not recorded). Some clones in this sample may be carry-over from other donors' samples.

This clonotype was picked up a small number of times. The chain's CDR3 is CASSLKAGEYEQYF. CDR3 sequence (DNA): TGTGCCAGCAGTTTAAAGGCGGGAGAGTACGAGCAGTACTTC. The chain employs TRBV27 and TRBJ2-7; the match to TRBD2 covers 7 bases. This CDR3 region has 14 residues. The ends lost 2 bases at V and 4 bases at J; junction bases unmatched: 5. Per the germline V gene, CDR1 is MNHEY and CDR2 is SMNVEV (reference sequence).

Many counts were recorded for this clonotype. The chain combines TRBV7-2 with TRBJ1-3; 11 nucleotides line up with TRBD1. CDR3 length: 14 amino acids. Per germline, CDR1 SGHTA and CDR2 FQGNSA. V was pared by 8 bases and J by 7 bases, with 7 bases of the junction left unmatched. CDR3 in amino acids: CASGTGQGANTIYF. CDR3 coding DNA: TGTGCCAGCGGGACCGGACAGGGGGCGAACACCATATATTTT.

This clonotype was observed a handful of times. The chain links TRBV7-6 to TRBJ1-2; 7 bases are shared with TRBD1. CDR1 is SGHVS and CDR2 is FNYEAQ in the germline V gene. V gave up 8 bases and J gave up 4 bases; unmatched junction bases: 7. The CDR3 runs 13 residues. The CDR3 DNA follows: TGTGCCAGCGGAAATAAGGGGGCCTATGGCTACACCTTC. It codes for CASGNKGAYGYTF.

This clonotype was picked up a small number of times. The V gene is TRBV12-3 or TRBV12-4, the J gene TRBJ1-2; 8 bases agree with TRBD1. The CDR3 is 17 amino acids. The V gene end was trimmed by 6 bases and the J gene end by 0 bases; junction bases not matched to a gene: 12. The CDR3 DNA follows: TGTGCCAGCAGGGTGAAGGCAGGGGGCGAAACTAACTATGGCTACACCTTC. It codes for CASRVKAGGETNYGYTF.

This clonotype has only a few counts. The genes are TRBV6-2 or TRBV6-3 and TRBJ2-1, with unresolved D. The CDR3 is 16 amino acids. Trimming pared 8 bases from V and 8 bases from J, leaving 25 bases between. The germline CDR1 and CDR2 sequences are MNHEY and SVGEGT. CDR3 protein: CASRTEWVGRRDEQFF. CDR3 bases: TGTGCCAGCCGAACCGAGTGGGTGGGAAGAAGAGATGAGCAGTTCTTC.

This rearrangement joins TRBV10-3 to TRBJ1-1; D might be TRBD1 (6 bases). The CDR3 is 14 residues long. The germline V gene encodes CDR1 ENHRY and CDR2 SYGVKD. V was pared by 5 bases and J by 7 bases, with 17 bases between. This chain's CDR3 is CAISNRVDDGEAFF. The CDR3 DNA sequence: TGTGCCATCAGTAACAGGGTAGACGACGGTGAAGCTTTCTTT.

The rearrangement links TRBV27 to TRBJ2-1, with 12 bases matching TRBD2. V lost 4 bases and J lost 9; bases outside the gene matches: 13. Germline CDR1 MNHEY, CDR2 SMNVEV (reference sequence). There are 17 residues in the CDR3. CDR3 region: CASSSSPRTSGILEQFF. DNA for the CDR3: TGTGCCAGCAGTTCGTCCCCCCGGACTAGCGGGATTCTTGAGCAGTTCTTC.

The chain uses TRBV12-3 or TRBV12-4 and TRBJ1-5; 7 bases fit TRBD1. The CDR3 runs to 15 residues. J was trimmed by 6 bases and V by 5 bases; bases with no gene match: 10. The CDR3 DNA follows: TGTGCCAGCAGTCCCCGAGGGGGCGGGGGTCAGCCCCAGCATTTT. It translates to CASSPRGGGGQPQHF.

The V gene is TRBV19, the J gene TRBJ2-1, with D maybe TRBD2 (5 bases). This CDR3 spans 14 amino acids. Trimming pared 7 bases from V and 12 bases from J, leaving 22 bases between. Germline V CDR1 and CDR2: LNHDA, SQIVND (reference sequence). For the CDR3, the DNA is TGTGCCAGTAACGACCGGACTGCCAAAGTAGGGCAGTTCTTC. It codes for CASNDRTAKVGQFF.

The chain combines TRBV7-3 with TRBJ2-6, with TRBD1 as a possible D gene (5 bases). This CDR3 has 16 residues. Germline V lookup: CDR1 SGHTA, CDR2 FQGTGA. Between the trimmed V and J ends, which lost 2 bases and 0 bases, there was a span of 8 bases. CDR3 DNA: TGTGCCAGCAGCTTAGACAGAACCTCTGGGGCCAACGTCCTGACTTTC. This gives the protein CASSLDRTSGANVLTF.

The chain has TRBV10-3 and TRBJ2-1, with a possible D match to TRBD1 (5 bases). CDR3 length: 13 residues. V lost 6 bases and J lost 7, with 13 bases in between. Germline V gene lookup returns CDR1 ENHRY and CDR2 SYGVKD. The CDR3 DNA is TGTGCCATCAGAGGGGAAACGGAGAATGAGCAGTTCTTC. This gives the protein CAIRGETENEQFF.

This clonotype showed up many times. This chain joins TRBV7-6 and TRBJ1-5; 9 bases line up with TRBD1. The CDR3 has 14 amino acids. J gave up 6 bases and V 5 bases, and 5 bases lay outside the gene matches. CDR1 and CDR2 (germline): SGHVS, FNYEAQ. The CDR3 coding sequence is TGTGCCAGCAGCCGCCGACAGGGGGGTCAGCCCCAGCATTTT. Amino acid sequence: CASSRRQGGQPQHF.

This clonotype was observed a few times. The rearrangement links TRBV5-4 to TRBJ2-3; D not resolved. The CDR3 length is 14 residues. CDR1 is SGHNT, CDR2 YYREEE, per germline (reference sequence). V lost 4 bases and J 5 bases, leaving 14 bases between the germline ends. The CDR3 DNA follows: TGTGCCAGCAGCGTCACGATGAAAGAAGATACGCAGTATTTT. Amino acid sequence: CASSVTMKEDTQYF.

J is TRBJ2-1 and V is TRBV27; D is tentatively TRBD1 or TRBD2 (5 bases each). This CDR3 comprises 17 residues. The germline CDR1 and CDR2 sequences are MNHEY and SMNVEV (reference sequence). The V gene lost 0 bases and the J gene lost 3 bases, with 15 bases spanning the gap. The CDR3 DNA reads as TGTGCCAGCAGTTTATCATCCGGGACGGAACTCTACAATGAGCAGTTCTTC. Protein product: CASSLSSGTELYNEQFF.

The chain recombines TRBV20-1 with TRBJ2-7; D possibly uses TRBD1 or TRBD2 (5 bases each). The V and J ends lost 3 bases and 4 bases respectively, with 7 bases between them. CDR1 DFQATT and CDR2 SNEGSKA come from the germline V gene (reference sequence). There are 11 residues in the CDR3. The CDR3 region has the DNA TGCAGTGCTAGGTGGGGGTACGAGCAGTACTTC. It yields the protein CSARWGYEQYF.

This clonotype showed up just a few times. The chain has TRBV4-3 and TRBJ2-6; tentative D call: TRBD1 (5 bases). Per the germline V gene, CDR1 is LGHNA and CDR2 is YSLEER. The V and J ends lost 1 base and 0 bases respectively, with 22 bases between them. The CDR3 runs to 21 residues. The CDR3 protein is CASSQGSGLVSAPSGANVLTF. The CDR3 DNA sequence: TGCGCCAGCAGCCAAGGATCAGGGTTAGTTTCGGCCCCCTCTGGGGCCAACGTCCTGACTTTC.

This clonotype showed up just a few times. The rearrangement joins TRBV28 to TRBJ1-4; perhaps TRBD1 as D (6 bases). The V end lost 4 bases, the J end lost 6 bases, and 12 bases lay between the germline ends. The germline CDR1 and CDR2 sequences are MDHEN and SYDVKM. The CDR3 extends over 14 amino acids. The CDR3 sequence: CASSSTGRDEKLFF. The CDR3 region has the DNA TGTGCCAGCAGTTCTACAGGGCGAGATGAAAAACTGTTTTTT.

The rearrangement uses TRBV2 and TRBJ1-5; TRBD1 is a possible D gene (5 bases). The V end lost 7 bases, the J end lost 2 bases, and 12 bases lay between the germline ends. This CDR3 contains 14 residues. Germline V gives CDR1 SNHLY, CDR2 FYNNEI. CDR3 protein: CASMDGRGNQPQHF. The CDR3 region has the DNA TGTGCCAGCATGGATGGCAGGGGCAATCAGCCCCAGCATTTT.

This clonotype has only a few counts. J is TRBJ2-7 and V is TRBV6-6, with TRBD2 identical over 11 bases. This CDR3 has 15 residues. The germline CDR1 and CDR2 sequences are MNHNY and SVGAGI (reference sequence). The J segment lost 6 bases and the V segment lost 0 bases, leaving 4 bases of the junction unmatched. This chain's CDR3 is CASSYSTSGTGEQYF. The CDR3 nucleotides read TGTGCCAGCAGTTACTCGACTAGCGGGACTGGCGAGCAGTACTTC.

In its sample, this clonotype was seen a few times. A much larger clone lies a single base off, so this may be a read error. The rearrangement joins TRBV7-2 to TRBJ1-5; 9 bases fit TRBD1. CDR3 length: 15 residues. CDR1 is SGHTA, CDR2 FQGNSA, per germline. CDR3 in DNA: TGTGCCAGCAGTGGGGGACAGGGTTTTAGTCAGACCCAGCATTTT. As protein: CASSGGQGFSQTQHF.

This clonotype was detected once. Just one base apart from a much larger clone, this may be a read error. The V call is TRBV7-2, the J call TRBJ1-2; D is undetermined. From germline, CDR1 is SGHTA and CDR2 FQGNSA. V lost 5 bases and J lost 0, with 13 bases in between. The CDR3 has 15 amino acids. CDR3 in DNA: TGTGCCAGCAGCCCCCCAGGACGAGCTAACTATGGCTACACCTTC. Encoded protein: CASSPPGRANYGYTF. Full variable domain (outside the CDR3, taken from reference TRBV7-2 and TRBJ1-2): GAGVSQSPSNKVTEKGKDVELRCDPISGHTALYWYRQSLGQGLEFLIYFQGNSAPDKSGLPSDRFSAERTGGSVSTLTIQRTQQEDSAVYLCASSPPGRANYGYTFGSGTRLTVV.

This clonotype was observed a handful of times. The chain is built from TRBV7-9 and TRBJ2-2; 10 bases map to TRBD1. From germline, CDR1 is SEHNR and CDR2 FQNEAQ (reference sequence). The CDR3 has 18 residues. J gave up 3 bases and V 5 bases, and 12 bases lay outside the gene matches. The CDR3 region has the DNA TGTGCCAGCAGCCATTCAAGGACAGGGGGACGAGACACCGGGGAGCTGTTTTTT. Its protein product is CASSHSRTGGRDTGELFF.

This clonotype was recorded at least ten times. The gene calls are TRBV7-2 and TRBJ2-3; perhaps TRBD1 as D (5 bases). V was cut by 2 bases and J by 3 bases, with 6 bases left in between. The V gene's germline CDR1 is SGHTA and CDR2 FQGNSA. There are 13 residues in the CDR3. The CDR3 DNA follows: TGTGCCAGCAGCTTACAGGGAACAGATACGCAGTATTTT. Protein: CASSLQGTDTQYF.

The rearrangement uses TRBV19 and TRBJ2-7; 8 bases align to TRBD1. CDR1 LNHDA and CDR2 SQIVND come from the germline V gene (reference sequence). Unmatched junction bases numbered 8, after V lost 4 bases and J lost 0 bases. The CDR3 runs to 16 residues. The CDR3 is CASSTSGTGPSYEQYF. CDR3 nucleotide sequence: TGTGCCAGTAGTACCTCCGGGACAGGACCCTCCTACGAGCAGTACTTC.

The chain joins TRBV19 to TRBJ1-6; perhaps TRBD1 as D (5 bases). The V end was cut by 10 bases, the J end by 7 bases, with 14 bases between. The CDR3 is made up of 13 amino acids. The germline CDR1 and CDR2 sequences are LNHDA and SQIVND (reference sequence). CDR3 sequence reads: CATGWAGNSPLHF. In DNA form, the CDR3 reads TGTGCCACTGGTTGGGCAGGGAATTCACCCCTCCACTTT.